The rows below give T cell receptor beta chains drawn from one sample of a study of identical twins. TCRdb ran MiXCR on the 5' RACE reads and lists one entry per CDR3 protein. The data show around 670,000 distinct CDR3 sequences, with roughly 6% seen just once and 1.5% to 2% held by the top ten. Sequences were obtained from naive T cells sorted from blood. These receptors were collected from a man younger than 35 in good health. The CDR3 runs from the conserved cysteine through the conserved F or W. The D gene is left open where the match is weak. Not all rows give a size; the values are once, few, many and, for expanded clones, a class.

d_gene: TRBD1
j_gene: TRBJ2-3
abundance: many
v_gene: TRBV29-1
CDR3nt: TGCAGCGTTGTGGGACAGATTGATGTGGGTACGCAGTATTTT
CDR3aa: CSVVGQIDVGTQYF

d_gene: .
j_gene: TRBJ1-2
abundance: few
v_gene: TRBV2
CDR3nt: TGTGCCAGCAATAGAGGACCGGGTACGAGCTACACCTTC
CDR3aa: CASNRGPGTSYTF

d_gene: TRBD1
j_gene: TRBJ2-1
abundance: few
v_gene: TRBV20-1
CDR3nt: TGCAGTGCTAGAGATTCCCCGGGACAGGGTATGCATGAGCAGTTCTTC
CDR3aa: CSARDSPGQGMHEQFF

d_gene: TRBD2
j_gene: TRBJ2-3
abundance: .
v_gene: TRBV7-6
CDR3nt: TGTGCCAGCAGCTTCGGAAGCGGGAGAGCAGATACGCAGTATTTT
CDR3aa: CASSFGSGRADTQYF

d_gene: TRBD1
j_gene: TRBJ2-7
abundance: many
v_gene: TRBV20-1
CDR3nt: TGCAGTGCTGGGACCGGGACAGGAACCTACGAGCAGTACTTC
CDR3aa: CSAGTGTGTYEQYF

d_gene: .
j_gene: TRBJ2-1
abundance: many
v_gene: TRBV5-1
CDR3nt: TGCGCCAGCAGCTTGGCCAGGGTAGGGGGACCTTCCTACAATGAGCAGTTCTTC
CDR3aa: CASSLARVGGPSYNEQFF

d_gene: .
j_gene: TRBJ1-1
abundance: .
v_gene: TRBV12-3/TRBV12-4
CDR3nt: TGTGCCAGCAGTCACGGGAAGATCAACACTGAAGCTTTCTTT
CDR3aa: CASSHGKINTEAFF

d_gene: .
j_gene: TRBJ2-2
abundance: .
v_gene: TRBV3-1
CDR3nt: TGTGCCAGCAGCCAAGATCTGGGGACCACCGGGGAGCTGTTTTTT
CDR3aa: CASSQDLGTTGELFF

d_gene: .
j_gene: TRBJ1-6
abundance: many
v_gene: TRBV12-3/TRBV12-4
CDR3nt: TGTGCCAGCAGTCCACAGCGGGGGAATTCACCCCTCCACTTT
CDR3aa: CASSPQRGNSPLHF

d_gene: .
j_gene: TRBJ2-2
abundance: many
v_gene: TRBV6-1
CDR3nt: TGTGCCAGCACGAAGGCGTGGAACACCGGGGAGCTGTTTTTT
CDR3aa: CASTKAWNTGELFF

d_gene: .
j_gene: TRBJ1-4
abundance: many
v_gene: TRBV6-1
CDR3nt: TGTGCCAGCAGTCGAGACAGGATTAATGAAAAACTGTTTTTT
CDR3aa: CASSRDRINEKLFF

d_gene: TRBD2
j_gene: TRBJ2-1
abundance: .
v_gene: TRBV5-6
CDR3nt: TGTGCCAGCAGCTTTTCAGCGGGAGAATCCTACAATGAGCAGTTCTTC
CDR3aa: CASSFSAGESYNEQFF

d_gene: .
j_gene: TRBJ1-1
abundance: many
v_gene: TRBV5-1
CDR3nt: TGCGCCAGCAGCTTGATTAAGGGGATGAACACTGAAGCTTTCTTT
CDR3aa: CASSLIKGMNTEAFF

d_gene: .
j_gene: TRBJ2-6
abundance: few
v_gene: TRBV7-9
CDR3nt: TGTGCCAGCGGGGGGGCAGGGTTTTATGGGGCCAACGTCCTGACTTTC
CDR3aa: CASGGAGFYGANVLTF

d_gene: .
j_gene: TRBJ2-3
abundance: many
v_gene: TRBV20-1
CDR3nt: TGCAGTGCTAGAGGGACAAGTGGGAGCACAGATACGCAGTATTTT
CDR3aa: CSARGTSGSTDTQYF

d_gene: TRBD2
j_gene: TRBJ2-5
abundance: many
v_gene: TRBV12-3/TRBV12-4
CDR3nt: TGTGCCAGCAGTCTTAAACCGGGAGGGGAGACCCAGTACTTC
CDR3aa: CASSLKPGGETQYF

d_gene: TRBD2
j_gene: TRBJ2-2
abundance: many
v_gene: TRBV5-1
CDR3nt: TGCGCCAGCAAACGGGATAGCGGGAGAAACGGGGAGCTGTTTTTT
CDR3aa: CASKRDSGRNGELFF

d_gene: .
j_gene: TRBJ2-2
abundance: many
v_gene: TRBV6-1
CDR3nt: TGTGCCACCACCCCACGGGCGGGCACCGGGGAGCTGTTTTTT
CDR3aa: CATTPRAGTGELFF

d_gene: TRBD1
j_gene: TRBJ2-7
abundance: .
v_gene: TRBV6-1
CDR3nt: TGTGCCAGCGGCAAGGGACAGACCACCTACGAGCAGTACTTC
CDR3aa: CASGKGQTTYEQYF

d_gene: TRBD1
j_gene: TRBJ1-4
abundance: many
v_gene: TRBV5-1
CDR3nt: TGCGCCAGCAGCCCCCTAGGACAGGATAATGAAAAACTGTTTTTT
CDR3aa: CASSPLGQDNEKLFF

d_gene: .
j_gene: TRBJ1-4
abundance: few
v_gene: TRBV7-9
CDR3nt: TGTGCCAGCAGCCATCGACTGGGATGGGAAAAACTGTTTTTT
CDR3aa: CASSHRLGWEKLFF

d_gene: TRBD2
j_gene: TRBJ2-7
abundance: .
v_gene: TRBV18
CDR3nt: TGTGCCAGCCAGCGGGAGCGGGGCCCTCTCGAGCAGTACTTC
CDR3aa: CASQRERGPLEQYF

d_gene: TRBD1
j_gene: TRBJ2-5
abundance: few
v_gene: TRBV28
CDR3nt: TGTGCCAGCACCCTGGGGACAGGGGGAGAGACCCAGTACTTC
CDR3aa: CASTLGTGGETQYF

d_gene: TRBD1
j_gene: TRBJ2-1
abundance: many
v_gene: TRBV29-1
CDR3nt: TGCAGCGTTGAAGAGACAGGGAAAGGCGAGCAGTTCTTC
CDR3aa: CSVEETGKGEQFF

d_gene: .
j_gene: TRBJ1-1
abundance: many
v_gene: TRBV20-1
CDR3nt: TGCAGTGCTAGAACCACGGGGGGGGGCGAAGGCACTGAAGCTTTCTTT
CDR3aa: CSARTTGGGEGTEAFF

d_gene: .
j_gene: TRBJ2-3
abundance: few
v_gene: TRBV5-1
CDR3nt: TGCGCCAGCAGCTTGAGGGCGACCCCCACAGATACGCAGTATTTT
CDR3aa: CASSLRATPTDTQYF

d_gene: .
j_gene: TRBJ2-2
abundance: many
v_gene: TRBV29-1
CDR3nt: TGCAGCGGCCGAGGGTATACCGGGGAGCTGTTTTTT
CDR3aa: CSGRGYTGELFF

d_gene: .
j_gene: TRBJ1-1
abundance: many
v_gene: TRBV12-3/TRBV12-4
CDR3nt: TGTGCCAGCAGTTTCTGGGAGCCCAACACTGAAGCTTTCTTT
CDR3aa: CASSFWEPNTEAFF

d_gene: TRBD2
j_gene: TRBJ2-1
abundance: few
v_gene: TRBV12-3/TRBV12-4
CDR3nt: TGTGCCAGCAGAACAATCCTAGCGGGAGTGCATAATGAGCAGTTCTTC
CDR3aa: CASRTILAGVHNEQFF

d_gene: .
j_gene: TRBJ1-5
abundance: few
v_gene: TRBV12-3/TRBV12-4
CDR3nt: TGTGCCAGCAGTTTCGTTTTATGGGGTAGCAATCAGCCCCAGCATTTT
CDR3aa: CASSFVLWGSNQPQHF

d_gene: .
j_gene: TRBJ1-1
abundance: many
v_gene: TRBV5-1
CDR3nt: TGCGCCAGCAGCTCGAAAACTGAAGCTTTCTTT
CDR3aa: CASSSKTEAFF

d_gene: TRBD1
j_gene: TRBJ2-7
abundance: .
v_gene: TRBV6-5
CDR3nt: TGTGCCAGCAGCTTACAGGGGGACTTATACGAGCAGTACTTC
CDR3aa: CASSLQGDLYEQYF

d_gene: .
j_gene: TRBJ1-4
abundance: .
v_gene: TRBV19
CDR3nt: TGTGCCAGTAGTTGGAACAGTGCAACTAATGAAAAACTGTTTTTT
CDR3aa: CASSWNSATNEKLFF

d_gene: .
j_gene: TRBJ2-1
abundance: few
v_gene: TRBV20-1
CDR3nt: TGCAGTGCTAGTTTAGTAGCTGGTTACAATGAGCAGTTCTTC
CDR3aa: CSASLVAGYNEQFF

d_gene: .
j_gene: TRBJ2-5
abundance: many
v_gene: TRBV4-2
CDR3nt: TGTGCCAGCAGCCAAGGATCCACTAGCCCCATGGGGGAGACCCAGTACTTC
CDR3aa: CASSQGSTSPMGETQYF

d_gene: TRBD1
j_gene: TRBJ1-2
abundance: many
v_gene: TRBV29-1
CDR3nt: TGCAGCGTTGGACAGGGGCCAACTAACTATGGCTACACCTTC
CDR3aa: CSVGQGPTNYGYTF

d_gene: TRBD2
j_gene: TRBJ2-3
abundance: many
v_gene: TRBV6-5
CDR3nt: TGTGCCAGCAGTTACTCGGCGGGAGCTGGAGATACGCAGTATTTT
CDR3aa: CASSYSAGAGDTQYF

d_gene: TRBD1
j_gene: TRBJ1-4
abundance: many
v_gene: TRBV12-3/TRBV12-4
CDR3nt: TGTGCCAGCAGTTTGCAGGGGGGTCCCAATGAAAAACTGTTTTTT
CDR3aa: CASSLQGGPNEKLFF

d_gene: .
j_gene: TRBJ2-3
abundance: .
v_gene: TRBV7-9
CDR3nt: TGTGCCAGCAGCTTAGGGGACAATACAGATACGCAGTATTTT
CDR3aa: CASSLGDNTDTQYF

d_gene: .
j_gene: TRBJ2-7
abundance: many
v_gene: TRBV5-1
CDR3nt: TGCGCCAGCAGCTTGAGGTTGGACAGTTCTTACGAGCAGTACTTC
CDR3aa: CASSLRLDSSYEQYF

d_gene: TRBD2
j_gene: TRBJ2-7
abundance: many
v_gene: TRBV29-1
CDR3nt: TGCAGCGTCACAATACTAGCGGGGGACCCCTGGGAGCAGTACTTC
CDR3aa: CSVTILAGDPWEQYF

d_gene: .
j_gene: TRBJ2-2
abundance: few
v_gene: TRBV18
CDR3nt: TGTGCCAGCTCACCATATGTTTCAGTAGGACAGAACACCGGGGAGCTGTTTTTT
CDR3aa: CASSPYVSVGQNTGELFF

d_gene: TRBD2
j_gene: TRBJ2-7
abundance: many
v_gene: TRBV4-2
CDR3nt: TGTGCCAGCAGCCAAGGTAGCGGGAGCTCCTACGAGCAGTACTTC
CDR3aa: CASSQGSGSSYEQYF

d_gene: TRBD2
j_gene: TRBJ2-1
abundance: .
v_gene: TRBV28
CDR3nt: TGTGCCAGCAGGCTCCCTGGGGGGGACTATGGTGAGCAGTTCTTC
CDR3aa: CASRLPGGDYGEQFF

d_gene: .
j_gene: TRBJ2-1
abundance: few
v_gene: TRBV20-1
CDR3nt: TGCAGTGCTAGAGCGCGGGGAGAGAGGAATGAGCAGTTCTTC
CDR3aa: CSARARGERNEQFF